This TCR beta chain is drawn from a study of T-cell memory formation after mild COVID-19. Background on the study: Across donors, TCR clusters were largely donor specific.

As concerns this clonotype: Its specificity is not known.

Using its own MiXCR run on the 5' RACE reads, TCRdb lists one record per CDR3 protein. The table includes roughly 190,000 distinct CDR3 sequences, approximately 10% detected once. The study's findings and limits: Clones that got smaller from day 15 to 85 had even CD4/CD8, while clones growing later tipped toward CD4+.

Germline lookup yields CDR1 SGHTA and CDR2 FQGTGA. V was clipped by 1 base and J by 2 bases; unmatched bases: 4. The CDR3 covers 16 residues. The clonotype was recovered from a man aged 18-30 years who had mild COVID-19 (a few samples of this study predate the infection). Cell type and time point are not known. The rearrangement uses TRBV7-3 and TRBJ2-2, with 7 bases matching TRBD2. Sequencing was carried out using PBMCs or a T cell subset sorted from them (not recorded which). The CDR3 sequence is CASSLMAGVNTGELFF. In DNA, the CDR3 is TGTGCCAGCAGCTTAATGGCGGGGGTAAACACCGGGGAGCTGTTTTTT.